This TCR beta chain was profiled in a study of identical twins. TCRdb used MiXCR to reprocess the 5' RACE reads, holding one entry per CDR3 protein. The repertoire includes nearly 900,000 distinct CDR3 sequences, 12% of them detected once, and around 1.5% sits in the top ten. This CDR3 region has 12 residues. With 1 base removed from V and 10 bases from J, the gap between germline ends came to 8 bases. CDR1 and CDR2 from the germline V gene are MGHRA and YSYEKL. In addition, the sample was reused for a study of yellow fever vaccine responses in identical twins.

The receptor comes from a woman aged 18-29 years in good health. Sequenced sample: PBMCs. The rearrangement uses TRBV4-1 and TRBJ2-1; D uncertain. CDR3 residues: CASSQALGEQFF. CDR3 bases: TGCGCCAGCAGCCAAGCTTTGGGGGAGCAGTTCTTC.